This is a list of T cell receptor beta chains from one sample in a study of T cell responses to AZD1222 COVID-19 vaccine. Using immunoSEQ multiplex PCR, the repertoire was profiled, and TCRdb retains in-frame clones only, with some absent. Here the sample spans 75,000 to 95,000 clones, approximately 84% being singletons. The specimen was peripheral blood, collected on day 0 of AZD1222 vaccination. The receptors were sampled from an adult in good health. Both conserved end residues are part of each CDR3. The order of the fields is clone size, J gene, V gene, D gene, CDR3 DNA, CDR3 protein. A D gene is named only where the DNA matches it firmly. The listing skips clone size in some rows; elsewhere it reads once, few, many or a size class.

NA	TRBJ1-5	TRBV7-2	NA	TGTGCCAGCAGCTTGGATGGGAGACAGCCCCAGCATTTT	CASSLDGRQPQHF
NA	TRBJ2-2	TRBV5-1	NA	TGCGCCAGCAGCTTGGGAGTGCGGGGCCCCGGGGAGCTGTTTTTT	CASSLGVRGPGELFF
few	TRBJ1-6	TRBV29-1	NA	TGCAGCGTTCTCGGGGACGGGTCTAATTCACCCCTCCACTTT	CSVLGDGSNSPLHF
NA	TRBJ1-5	TRBV25-1	NA	TGTGCCAGCAGTGGCCTCGCATCAGGTGGGACTAGCAATCAGCCCCAGCATTTT	CASSGLASGGTSNQPQHF
NA	TRBJ2-6	TRBV6-1	TRBD1	TGTGCCAGCAGTGGTCGCCAGGGGGCGCGTGGGGCCAACGTCCTGACTTTC	CASSGRQGARGANVLTF
NA	TRBJ1-1	TRBV27	TRBD1	TGTGCCAGCAGTTTAAAACAGGGGGACACTGAAGCTTTCTTT	CASSLKQGDTEAFF
NA	TRBJ1-6	TRBV6-2/TRBV6-3	NA	TGTGCCAGCAGTTACGGGAATGGGCCACCCCTCCACTTT	CASSYGNGPPLHF
NA	TRBJ2-7	TRBV18	NA	TGTGCCAGCTCACCTCCTCTTACGAATTCCTACGAGCAGTACTTC	CASSPPLTNSYEQYF
NA	TRBJ2-5	TRBV5-6	NA	TGTGCCAGCAGCTTGGTTTCCGGGGGCGAAGGCGAGACCCAGTACTTC	CASSLVSGGEGETQYF
NA	TRBJ2-7	TRBV6-5	NA	TGTGCCAGCAGCTCACAGGGTGGATGGTCCTACGAGCAGTACTTC	CASSSQGGWSYEQYF
NA	TRBJ1-6	TRBV21-1	NA	NA	CASSKVGSGNSPLHF
NA	TRBJ1-4	TRBV7-9	NA	TGTGCCAGCAGCCCAGGCTTCTCGGAAAAACTGTTTTTT	CASSPGFSEKLFF
NA	TRBJ1-5	TRBV2	NA	TGTGCCAGCAGAGTCCGGGCAGGCGTAAGCAATCAGCCCCAGCATTTT	CASRVRAGVSNQPQHF
NA	TRBJ2-2	TRBV19	NA	TGTGCCAGCAGCGGGTTGGGCGGAACGAACACCGGGGAGCTGTTTTTT	CASSGLGGTNTGELFF
NA	TRBJ2-7	TRBV5-1	TRBD1	TGCGCCAGCAGCCTCGGACAGGGGCTATCCTACGAGCAGTACTTC	CASSLGQGLSYEQYF
NA	TRBJ1-1	TRBV7-9	NA	TGTGCCAGCAGCTTAGGATCAGGCCTCCCTGAAGCTTTCTTT	CASSLGSGLPEAFF
once	TRBJ2-2	TRBV3-1/TRBV3-2	NA	TGTGCCAGCAGCCAAGTTGGTGGTAACGGGGAGCTGTTTTTT	CASSQVGGNGELFF
few	TRBJ2-6	TRBV19	NA	TGTGCCAGTAGTATTAACAGAGCCTCTGGGGCCAACGTCCTGACTTTC	CASSINRASGANVLTF
NA	TRBJ1-6	TRBV6-5	NA	TGTGGGGTGGGGGGCGGCTATAATTCACCCCTCCACTTT	CGVGGGYNSPLHF
NA	TRBJ2-3	TRBV10-3	NA	TGTGCCATCAGTGTGCCCCCCGCTACAGATACGCAGTATTTT	CAISVPPATDTQYF
NA	TRBJ1-1	TRBV7-2	NA	TGTGCCAGCAGCTCGCAGGGGCGCGGGACTGAAGCTTTCTTT	CASSSQGRGTEAFF
NA	TRBJ1-4	TRBV6-5	TRBD1	TGTGCCACCCACAGGGGGCCGGATGAAAAACTGTTTTTT	CATHRGPDEKLFF
few	TRBJ1-2	TRBV6-2/TRBV6-3	TRBD1	TGTGCCAGCAGTTACCCGGGACAGACAGTCTATGGCTACACCTTC	CASSYPGQTVYGYTF
NA	TRBJ2-7	TRBV19	TRBD1	TGTGCCAGTAGTACCAGACAGGGTTGGTACGAGCAGTACTTC	CASSTRQGWYEQYF
NA	TRBJ2-7	TRBV3-1/TRBV3-2	TRBD1	TGTGCCAGCAGCCCTACCGGGACAGGCGGTGCGGGGGAGCAGTACTTC	CASSPTGTGGAGEQYF
NA	TRBJ1-6	TRBV20-1	TRBD1	TGCAGTGCCCGCGGACAGGCCCTCCACTTT	CSARGQALHF
NA	TRBJ1-2	TRBV29-1	NA	TGCAGCGTTGACTACAATGGCTACACCTTC	CSVDYNGYTF
medium-sized	TRBJ2-1	TRBV14	NA	TGTGCCAGCAGCCAAGATATAAGCAACAATGAGCAGTTCTTC	CASSQDISNNEQFF
NA	TRBJ2-7	TRBV9	NA	TGTGCCAGCAGCGTAGAGGTGGGTCCCTACGAGCAGTACTTC	CASSVEVGPYEQYF
NA	TRBJ1-2	TRBV6-5	NA	TGTGCCAGCACTCTCCGCGTAGGGGCTAACTATGGCTACACCTTC	CASTLRVGANYGYTF
NA	TRBJ1-5	TRBV18	NA	TGTGCCAGCTCACAGACTTATAGCAATCAGCCCCAGCATTTT	CASSQTYSNQPQHF
NA	TRBJ1-1	TRBV5-1	NA	TGCGCCAGCAGCCGTAAAGGGGGCACTGAAGCTTTCTTT	CASSRKGGTEAFF
NA	TRBJ1-1	TRBV5-1	NA	TGCGCCAGCAGCTTGGGCAGGGGTAATGAATTCACTGAAGCTTTCTTT	CASSLGRGNEFTEAFF
once	TRBJ2-5	TRBV5-1	NA	TGCGCCAGCACCTCGGGGGAGGATGGAGAGACCCAGTACTTC	CASTSGEDGETQYF
NA	TRBJ1-4	TRBV6-5	NA	TGTGCCAGTAGACCCCCTGGACATGAAAAACTGTTTTTT	CASRPPGHEKLFF
few	TRBJ2-7	TRBV7-2	TRBD2	TGTGCCAGCAGCTTAGCGGGGGGGTCTAACTCCTACGAGCAGTACTTC	CASSLAGGSNSYEQYF
once	TRBJ1-5	TRBV6-1	TRBD1	TGTGCCAGCAGTGATACAAGAGGACAGGGGGGGCAGCCCCAGCATTTT	CASSDTRGQGGQPQHF
NA	TRBJ1-5	TRBV7-2	NA	TGTGCCAGCACCGAGTGGGGGAGCAATCAGCCCCAGCATTTT	CASTEWGSNQPQHF
NA	TRBJ1-2	TRBV3-1/TRBV3-2	NA	TGTGCCAGCAGCCAAGCCTTGCTTTATGGCTACACCTTC	CASSQALLYGYTF